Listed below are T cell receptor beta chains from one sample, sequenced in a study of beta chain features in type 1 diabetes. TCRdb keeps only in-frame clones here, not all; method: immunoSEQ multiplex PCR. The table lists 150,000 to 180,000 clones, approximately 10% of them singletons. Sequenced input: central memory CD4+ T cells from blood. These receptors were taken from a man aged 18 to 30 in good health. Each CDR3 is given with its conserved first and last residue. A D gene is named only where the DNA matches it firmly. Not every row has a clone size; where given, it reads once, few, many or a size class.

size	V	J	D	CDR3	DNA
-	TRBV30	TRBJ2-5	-	CAWKRQTYQETQYF	TGTGCCTGGAAACGACAGACGTACCAAGAGACCCAGTACTTC
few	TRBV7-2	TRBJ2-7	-	CASSPSPRSSYEQYF	TGTGCCAGCAGCCCGAGTCCCCGGAGCTCCTACGAGCAGTACTTC
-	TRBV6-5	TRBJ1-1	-	CASTRGPGYTEAFF	TGTGCCAGCACCCGGGGGCCGGGGTACACTGAAGCTTTCTTT
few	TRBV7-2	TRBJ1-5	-	CASSPRASGVSNQPQHF	TGTGCCAGCAGCCCAAGGGCCTCGGGCGTCAGCAATCAGCCCCAGCATTTT
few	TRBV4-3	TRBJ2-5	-	CASSLVGETQYF	TGCGCCAGCAGCCTCGTGGGGGAGACCCAGTACTTC
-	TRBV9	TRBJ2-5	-	CASSVTGGFQETQYF	TGTGCCAGCAGCGTGACCGGGGGCTTCCAAGAGACCCAGTACTTC
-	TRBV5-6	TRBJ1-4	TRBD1	CASSFRTGTREKLFF	TGTGCCAGCAGCTTCCGGACAGGGACGCGGGAAAAACTGTTTTTT
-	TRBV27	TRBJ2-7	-	CASSSWVTQGPEQYF	TGTGCCAGCAGTTCCTGGGTTACGCAGGGCCCCGAGCAGTACTTC
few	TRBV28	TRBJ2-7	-	CASSLTSLNSYEQYF	TGTGCCAGCAGTCTCACTAGCCTTAACTCCTACGAGCAGTACTTC
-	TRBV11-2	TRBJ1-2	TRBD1	CASSLAGGYYGYTF	TGTGCCAGCAGCTTGGCAGGGGGCTACTATGGCTACACCTTC
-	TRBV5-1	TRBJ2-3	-	CASSFRSLDSGTDTQYF	TGCGCCAGCAGCTTCCGTAGCTTGGACAGTGGGACAGATACGCAGTATTTT
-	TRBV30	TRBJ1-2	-	CASRGPSYGYTF	TGTGCCTCTCGTGGACCCAGCTATGGCTACACCTTC
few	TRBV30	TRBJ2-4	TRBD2	CAWSSGLGRDIQYF	TGTGCCTGGAGTTCCGGGCTTGGGAGGGACATTCAGTACTTC
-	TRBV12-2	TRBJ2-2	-	CASRLEMGLVPNTGELFF	TGTGCAAGTCGCTTGGAGATGGGGCTGGTACCTAACACCGGGGAGCTGTTTTTT
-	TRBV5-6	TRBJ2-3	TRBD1	CASSGTGGDTQYF	TGTGCCAGCAGCGGAACAGGGGGTGATACGCAGTATTTT
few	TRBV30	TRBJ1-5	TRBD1	CAWSRDSTQPQHF	TGTGCCTGGAGTCGGGACAGCACTCAGCCCCAGCATTTT
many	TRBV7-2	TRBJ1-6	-	CASSLGTARVSPLHF	TGTGCCAGCAGCTTAGGTACGGCCAGGGTTTCACCCCTCCACTTT
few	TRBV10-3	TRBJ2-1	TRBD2	CATGASGDANEQFF	TGTGCCACTGGGGCTAGCGGGGATGCCAATGAGCAGTTCTTC
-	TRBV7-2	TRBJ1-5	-	CASSLVWGANQPQHF	TGTGCCAGCAGCTTAGTTTGGGGGGCGAATCAGCCCCAGCATTTT
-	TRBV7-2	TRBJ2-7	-	CASSPLQERGEQYF	TGTGCCAGCAGCCCACTACAGGAAAGGGGAGAGCAGTACTTC
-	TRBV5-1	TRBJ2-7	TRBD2	CASSLVLAEGYEQYF	TGCGCCAGCAGCTTGGTACTAGCGGAGGGCTACGAGCAGTACTTC
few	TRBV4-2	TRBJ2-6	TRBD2	CASSPSLPGLAGPSSGANVLTF	TGTGCCAGCAGCCCCTCACTCCCGGGACTAGCGGGCCCGAGCTCTGGGGCCAACGTCCTGACTTTC
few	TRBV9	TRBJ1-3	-	CASSARSSGNTIYF	TGTGCCAGCAGCGCTAGATCCTCTGGAAACACCATATATTTT
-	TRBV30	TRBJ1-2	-	CAWSVGGPGYTF	TGTGCCTGGAGTGTGGGGGGGCCTGGCTACACCTTC
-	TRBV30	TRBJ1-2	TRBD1	CAWSVQGSYGYTF	TGTGCCTGGAGTGTACAGGGGAGCTATGGCTACACCTTC
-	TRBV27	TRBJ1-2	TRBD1	CASRGTGNGYTF	TGTGCCAGCAGGGGGACAGGCAATGGCTACACCTTC
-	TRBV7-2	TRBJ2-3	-	CASSQDVDTQYF	TGTGCCAGCAGCCAAGATGTAGATACGCAGTATTTT
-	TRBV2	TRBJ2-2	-	CASWQTMNTGELFF	TGTGCCAGCTGGCAAACCATGAACACCGGGGAGCTGTTTTTT
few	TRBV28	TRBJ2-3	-	CASSTYRVGTDTQYF	TGTGCCAGCAGTACCTACAGGGTAGGGACAGATACGCAGTATTTT
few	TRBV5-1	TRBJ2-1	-	CASSEPAVDEQFF	TGCGCCAGCAGTGAGCCCGCGGTGGATGAGCAGTTCTTC
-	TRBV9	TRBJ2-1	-	CASSVGGISYNEQFF	TGTGCCAGCAGCGTAGGCGGGATCTCCTACAATGAGCAGTTCTTC